The TCR beta chain described here comes from a study of blood T cells in healthy people across ages. Aged roughly 6 to 100, donors were systemically healthy Caucasians from Russia. With 5 bases clipped from V and 7 bases from J, the junction kept 17 bases outside the gene matches. CDR3 length: 17 residues. The germline V gene encodes CDR1 MDHEN and CDR2 SYDVKM. The authors ran a second PCR of roughly 6 to 12 cycles using a sample-barcoded 5' primer and a J-beta primer mix. TCRdb re-derived calls from the 5' RACE reads in MiXCR, one entry per CDR3 protein. This table has hundreds of thousands of distinct CDR3 sequences, 56% appearing once. This clonotype has just a few counts.

This TCR derives from a middle-aged man in good health. The sample was blood. The chain carries TRBV28 and TRBJ2-7; 10 bases align to TRBD1. The CDR3 loop is CASSPVLKGQGLGEQYF. In DNA form, the CDR3 reads TGTGCCAGCAGTCCAGTGCTGAAGGGACAGGGGCTCGGAGAGCAGTACTTC. The complete variable domain, with remaining parts taken from reference TRBV28 and TRBJ2-7, reads DVKVTQSSRYLVKRTGEKVFLECVQDMDHENMFWYRQDPGLGLRLIYFSYDVKMKEKGDIPEGYSVSREKKERFSLILESASTNQTSMYLCASSPVLKGQGLGEQYFGPGTRLTVT.